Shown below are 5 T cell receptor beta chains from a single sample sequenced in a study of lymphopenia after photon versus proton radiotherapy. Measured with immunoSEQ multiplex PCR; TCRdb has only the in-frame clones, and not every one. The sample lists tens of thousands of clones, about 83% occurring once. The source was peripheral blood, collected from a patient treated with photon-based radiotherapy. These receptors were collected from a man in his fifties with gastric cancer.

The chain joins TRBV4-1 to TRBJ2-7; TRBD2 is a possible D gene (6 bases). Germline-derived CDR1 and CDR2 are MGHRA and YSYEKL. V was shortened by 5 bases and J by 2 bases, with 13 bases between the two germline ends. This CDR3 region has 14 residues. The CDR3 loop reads CASSAGLRPYEQYF. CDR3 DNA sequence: TGCGCCAGCAGCGCGGGACTCCGACCCTACGAGCAGTACTTC.

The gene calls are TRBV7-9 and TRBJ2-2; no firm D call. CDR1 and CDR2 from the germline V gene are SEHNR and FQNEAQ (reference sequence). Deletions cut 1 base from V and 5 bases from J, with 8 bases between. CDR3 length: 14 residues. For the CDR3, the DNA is TGTGCCAGCAGCTTAGGCCTGGAAACCGGGGAGCTGTTTTTT. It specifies CASSLGLETGELFF.

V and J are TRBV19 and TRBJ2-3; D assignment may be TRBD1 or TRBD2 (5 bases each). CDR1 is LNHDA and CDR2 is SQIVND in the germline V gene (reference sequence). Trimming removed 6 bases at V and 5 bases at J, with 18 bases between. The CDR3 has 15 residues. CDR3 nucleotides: TGTGCCAGTAGCCGGGGACGCGATAGCCGAGATACGCAGTATTTT. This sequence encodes CASSRGRDSRDTQYF.

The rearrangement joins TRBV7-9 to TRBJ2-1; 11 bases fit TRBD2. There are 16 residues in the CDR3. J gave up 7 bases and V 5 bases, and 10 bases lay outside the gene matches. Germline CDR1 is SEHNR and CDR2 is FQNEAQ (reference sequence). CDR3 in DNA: TGTGCCAGCAGCCCACGACTAGCGGGGATAATAAATGAGCAGTTCTTC. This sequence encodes CASSPRLAGIINEQFF.

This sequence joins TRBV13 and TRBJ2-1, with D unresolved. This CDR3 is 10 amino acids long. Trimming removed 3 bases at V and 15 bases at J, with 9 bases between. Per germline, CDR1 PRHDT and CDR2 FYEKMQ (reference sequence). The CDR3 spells CASSFSRGFF. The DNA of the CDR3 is TGTGCCAGCAGCTTCTCCCGCGGGTTCTTC.